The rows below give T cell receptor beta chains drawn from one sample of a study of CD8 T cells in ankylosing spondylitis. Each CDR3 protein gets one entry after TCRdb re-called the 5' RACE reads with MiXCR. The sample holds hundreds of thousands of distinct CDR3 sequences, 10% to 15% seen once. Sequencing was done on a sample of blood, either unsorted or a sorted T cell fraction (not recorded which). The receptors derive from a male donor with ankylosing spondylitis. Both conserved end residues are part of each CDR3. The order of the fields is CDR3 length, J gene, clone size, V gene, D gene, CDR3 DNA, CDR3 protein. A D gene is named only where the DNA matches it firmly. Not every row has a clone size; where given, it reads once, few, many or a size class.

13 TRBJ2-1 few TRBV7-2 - TGTGCCAGCAGCGTGAAAAATAGTAATGAGCAGTTCTTC CASSVKNSNEQFF
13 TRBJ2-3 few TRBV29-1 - TGCAGCGTTAGGCGCCGGCTCACAGATACGCAGTATTTT CSVRRRLTDTQYF
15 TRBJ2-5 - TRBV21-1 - TGTGCCAGCAGCAAAGGTGTCGGCAGGGCAGAGACCCAGTACTTC CASSKGVGRAETQYF
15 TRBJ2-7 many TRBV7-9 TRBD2 TGTGCCAGCAGCAGAGGGACTAGCGGGAGTGACGAGCAGTACTTC CASSRGTSGSDEQYF
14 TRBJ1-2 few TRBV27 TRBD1 TGTGCCAGCAGGCGACAGGGTATCGGCTATGGCTACACCTTC CASRRQGIGYGYTF
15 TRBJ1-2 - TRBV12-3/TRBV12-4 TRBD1 TGTGCCAGCACCCGTGGACAGGGGGGGACCTATGGCTACACCTTC CASTRGQGGTYGYTF
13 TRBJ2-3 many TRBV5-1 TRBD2 TGCGCCAGCATTCCTAGCGGTCGAGATACGCAGTATTTT CASIPSGRDTQYF
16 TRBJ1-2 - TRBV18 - TGTGCCAGCTCACCACCGGGAACCTCGGGTACCTATGGCTACACCTTC CASSPPGTSGTYGYTF
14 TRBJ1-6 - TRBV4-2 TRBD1 TGTGCCAGCAGCCCCGGACAGGGGACTTCACCCCTCCACTTT CASSPGQGTSPLHF
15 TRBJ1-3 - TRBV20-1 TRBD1 TGCAGTGCTTCCGGGACAGGGGGTTCGACGGACACCATATATTTT CSASGTGGSTDTIYF
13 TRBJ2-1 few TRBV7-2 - TGTGCCAGCAGTGGGCACACCTACAATGAGCAGTTCTTC CASSGHTYNEQFF
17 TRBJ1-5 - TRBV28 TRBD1 TGTGCCAGCAGTTTAGTCCAGGGGGTCTATAGCAATCAGCCCCAGCATTTT CASSLVQGVYSNQPQHF
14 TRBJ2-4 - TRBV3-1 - TGTGCCAGCAGCCTCTCCTTGGAAGGGGACATTCAGTACTTC CASSLSLEGDIQYF
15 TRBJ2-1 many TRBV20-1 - TGCAGTGCTAGAGATCCAACTGGAGACTACAATGAGCAGTTCTTC CSARDPTGDYNEQFF
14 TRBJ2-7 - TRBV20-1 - TGCAGTGCTAGAGATCCACTGGCAACCTACGAGCAGTACTTC CSARDPLATYEQYF
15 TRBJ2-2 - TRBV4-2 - TGTGCCAGCAGCCCGCTAAGCCGGGGAGCCGGGGAGCTGTTTTTT CASSPLSRGAGELFF
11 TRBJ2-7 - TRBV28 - TGTGCCAGCAGTTTAAAGTACGAGCAGTACTTC CASSLKYEQYF
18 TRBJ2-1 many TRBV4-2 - TGTGCCAGCAGCCAACATGACGCGGGGAGGCATTCCTACAATGAGCAGTTCTTC CASSQHDAGRHSYNEQFF
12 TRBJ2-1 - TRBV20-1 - TGCAGTGCTAGACCCACCTACAATGAGCAGTTCTTC CSARPTYNEQFF
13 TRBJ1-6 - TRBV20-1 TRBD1 TGCAGTGCGGTGGGGACAGGGGGGTCACCCCTCCACTTT CSAVGTGGSPLHF
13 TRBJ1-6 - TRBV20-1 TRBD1 TGCAGTGCCGGGACAGACTATAATTCACCCCTCCACTTT CSAGTDYNSPLHF
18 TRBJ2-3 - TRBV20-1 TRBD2 TGCAGTGCTAGATTGAGACTAGCGGGGCGAACTAGCACAGATACGCAGTATTTT CSARLRLAGRTSTDTQYF
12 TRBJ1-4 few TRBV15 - TGTGCCACCAGCAGAGTAAATGAAAAACTGTTTTTT CATSRVNEKLFF
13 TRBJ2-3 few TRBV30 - TGTGCCTGGAGTGTAACCGGCACAGATACGCAGTATTTT CAWSVTGTDTQYF
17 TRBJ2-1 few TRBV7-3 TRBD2 TGTGCCAGCAGCTTAACTAGTCTAGCGGGGGGGAACAATGAGCAGTTCTTC CASSLTSLAGGNNEQFF
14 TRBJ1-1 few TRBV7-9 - TGTGCCAGCAGCTTCCGAGACACCTACACTGAAGCTTTCTTT CASSFRDTYTEAFF
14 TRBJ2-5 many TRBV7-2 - TGTGCCAGCAGAATTAGGGGAGGACAAGAGACCCAGTACTTC CASRIRGGQETQYF
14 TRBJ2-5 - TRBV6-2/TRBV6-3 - TGTGCCAGCAGTTCTGAGGACACAAGGGAGACCCAGTACTTC CASSSEDTRETQYF
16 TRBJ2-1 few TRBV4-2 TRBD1 TGTGCCAGCAGCCAAGATCAGGGACAGGGGTATGGAGAGCAGTTCTTC CASSQDQGQGYGEQFF
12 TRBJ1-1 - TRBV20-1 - TGCAGTGCCCTGTTTTTGGGATCAGGGGCTTTCTTT CSALFLGSGAFF
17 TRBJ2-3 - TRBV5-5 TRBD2 TGTGCCAGCAGCGTTGTGGTGGCGGGAGGGGGTACAGATACGCAGTATTTT CASSVVVAGGGTDTQYF
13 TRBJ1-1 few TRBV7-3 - TGTGCCAGCAGCATGGACAGTTTCACTGAAGCTTTCTTT CASSMDSFTEAFF